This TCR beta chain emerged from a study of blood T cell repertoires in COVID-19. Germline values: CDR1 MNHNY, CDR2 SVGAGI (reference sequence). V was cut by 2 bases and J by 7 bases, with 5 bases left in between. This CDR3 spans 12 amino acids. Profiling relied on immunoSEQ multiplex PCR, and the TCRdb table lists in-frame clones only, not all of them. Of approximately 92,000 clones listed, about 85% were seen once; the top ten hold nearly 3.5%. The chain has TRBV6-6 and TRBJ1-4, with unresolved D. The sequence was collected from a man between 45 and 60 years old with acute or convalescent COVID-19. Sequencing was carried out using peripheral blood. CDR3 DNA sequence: TGTGCCAGCAGTTACGCAGGTGAAAAACTGTTTTTT. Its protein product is CASSYAGEKLFF.